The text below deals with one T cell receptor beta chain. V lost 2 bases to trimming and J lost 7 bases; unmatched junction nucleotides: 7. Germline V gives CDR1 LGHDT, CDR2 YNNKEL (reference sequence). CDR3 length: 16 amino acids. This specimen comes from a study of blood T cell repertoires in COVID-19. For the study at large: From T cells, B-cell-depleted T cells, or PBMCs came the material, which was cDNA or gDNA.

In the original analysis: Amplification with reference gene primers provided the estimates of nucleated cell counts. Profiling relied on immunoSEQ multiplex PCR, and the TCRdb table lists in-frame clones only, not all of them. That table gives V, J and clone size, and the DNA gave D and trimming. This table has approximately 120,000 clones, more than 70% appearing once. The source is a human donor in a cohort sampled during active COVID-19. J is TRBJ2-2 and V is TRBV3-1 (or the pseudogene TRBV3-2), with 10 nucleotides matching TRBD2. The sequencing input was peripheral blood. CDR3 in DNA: TGTGCCAGCAGCCAACCTAGCGGGGGCCCCTACGGGGAGCTGTTTTTT. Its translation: CASSQPSGGPYGELFF.